What follows are 15 T cell receptor beta chains derived from one specimen sequenced in a study of T cell responses to AZD1222 COVID-19 vaccine. The assay was immunoSEQ multiplex PCR, and TCRdb's table has in-frame clones only and misses some. This sample has some 120,000 clones; 89% occur once, and the top ten carry 4.2%. Sequencing used peripheral blood, obtained on day 0 of AZD1222 vaccination. These receptor sequences come from an adult in good health.

The rearrangement links TRBV5-1 to TRBJ2-1; D may correspond to TRBD1 or TRBD2 (6 bases each). The length of the CDR3 is 17 residues. Germline CDR1 reads SGHRS; CDR2 reads YFSETQ. V was pared by 2 bases and J by 0 bases, with 15 bases between. The CDR3 DNA reads as TGCGCCAGCAGCTTAATAGTGGGGGGCTTCTCCTACAATGAGCAGTTCTTC. It is translated as CASSLIVGGFSYNEQFF. The full variable domain, with the rest looked up from reference TRBV5-1 and TRBJ2-1, is KAGVTQTPRYLIKTRGQQVTLSCSPISGHRSVSWYQQTPGQGLQFLFEYFSETQRNKGNFPGRFSGRQFSNSRSEMNVSTLELGDSALYLCASSLIVGGFSYNEQFFGPGTRLTVL.

The chain uses TRBV5-1 and TRBJ1-1; TRBD1 aligns across 8 bases. The ends lost 3 bases at V and 4 bases at J; junction bases unmatched: 5. From germline, CDR1 is SGHRS and CDR2 YFSETQ. The CDR3 runs 14 residues. CDR3 nucleotides: TGCGCCAGCAGCTCCACCACAGGGGGCACTGAAGCTTTCTTT. Amino acid sequence: CASSSTTGGTEAFF.

The chain links TRBV27 to TRBJ1-2; 8 bases match TRBD1. This CDR3 spans 13 amino acids. Trimming took 10 bases from V and 3 from J; bases not matched to a gene: 7. Germline CDR1 and CDR2: MNHEY and SMNVEV (reference sequence). The chain's CDR3 is CATSPTGDYGYTF. The CDR3 region has the DNA TGTGCCACCTCACCGACAGGGGACTATGGCTACACCTTC.

The chain uses TRBV19 and TRBJ1-1; D remains unclear. V was clipped by 6 bases and J by 1 base, with 15 bases between them. The CDR3 totals 15 residues. Germline V gene sequence: CDR1 LNHDA, CDR2 SQIVND (reference sequence). The CDR3 sequence is CASSLYPDANTEAFF. The CDR3 region has the DNA TGTGCCAGTAGCCTCTACCCCGACGCGAACACTGAAGCTTTCTTT.

V usage is TRBV10-2 and J usage is TRBJ2-2, with TRBD2 identical over 8 bases. This CDR3 is 14 amino acids long. V gave up 6 bases and J gave up 4 bases; unmatched junction bases: 4. Germline CDR1 WSHSY, CDR2 SAAADI. The CDR3 sequence is CASRRLATTGELFF. As DNA, the CDR3 is TGCGCCAGCAGGAGACTAGCGACCACCGGGGAGCTGTTTTTT.

The V gene is TRBV28, the J gene TRBJ2-7; 7 bases are a match to TRBD1. J lost 5 bases, V lost 5 bases, and 3 bases had no gene match. The CDR3 consists of 12 residues. Germline CDR1 and CDR2: MDHEN and SYDVKM. The CDR3 DNA reads as TGTGCCAGCAGTGGAACAGGGGACGAGCAGTACTTC. This sequence encodes CASSGTGDEQYF.

Comments on this clone: Other DNA sequences within the sample encode an identical CDR3. The V call is TRBV27, the J call TRBJ2-5; 8 bases are shared with TRBD1. The V gene end was trimmed by 5 bases and the J gene end by 5 bases; junction bases not matched to a gene: 10. This CDR3 contains 15 residues. The V gene's germline CDR1 is MNHEY and CDR2 SMNVEV (reference sequence). The CDR3 region is CASSIGQGARETQYF. Here the CDR3 DNA reads TGTGCCAGCAGTATAGGTCAGGGGGCGAGGGAGACCCAGTACTTC.

CDR3 loop: CASSKILTGWNEQFF. CDR3 sequence (DNA): TGTGCCAGCAGCAAAATTTTGACAGGGTGGAATGAGCAGTTCTTC. V and J are TRBV9 and TRBJ2-1; 7 bases line up with TRBD1. CDR1 SGDLS and CDR2 YYNGEE come from the germline V gene. The CDR3 is made up of 15 amino acids. V was clipped by 4 bases and J by 7 bases; unmatched bases: 11. Full variable domain (remainder filled in from reference TRBV9 and TRBJ2-1): DSGVTQTPKHLITATGQRVTLRCSPRSGDLSVYWYQQSLDQGLQFLIQYYNGEERAKGNILERFSAQQFPDLHSELNLSSLELGDSALYFCASSKILTGWNEQFFGPGTRLTVL.

This chain joins TRBV5-1 and TRBJ2-7; D perhaps matches TRBD2 (6 bases). V was clipped by 4 bases and J by 3 bases, with 14 bases between them. From germline, CDR1 is SGHRS and CDR2 YFSETQ. The CDR3 contains 14 residues. This CDR3 reads CASSALTGGYEQYF. The CDR3 nucleotides are TGCGCCAGCAGCGCCCTAACCGGGGGCTACGAGCAGTACTTC.

V gene TRBV19 combines with J gene TRBJ2-1; 7 bases line up with TRBD2. Germline values: CDR1 LNHDA, CDR2 SQIVND (reference sequence). This CDR3 contains 15 residues. Unmatched junction bases numbered 9, after V lost 6 bases and J lost 4 bases. The CDR3 spells CASSYLADLYNEQFF. DNA of the CDR3: TGTGCCAGTAGCTACCTAGCGGACCTATACAATGAGCAGTTCTTC.

This chain connects TRBV9 to TRBJ2-1, with D unclear. Per germline, CDR1 SGDLS and CDR2 YYNGEE. The CDR3 consists of 14 residues. V lost 2 bases and J 9 bases, leaving 15 bases between the germline ends. The CDR3 DNA reads TGTGCCAGCAGCGTCAGCTCCTACTCCCTTGAGCAGTTCTTC. It specifies CASSVSSYSLEQFF.

The chain uses TRBV2 and TRBJ2-1; no reliable D call. Germline-derived CDR1 and CDR2 are SNHLY and FYNNEI. V lost 8 bases and J 0 bases, leaving 11 bases between the germline ends. This CDR3 has 14 amino acids. CDR3 protein: CASFWKRSYNEQFF. CDR3 coding DNA: TGTGCCAGCTTTTGGAAGCGCTCCTACAATGAGCAGTTCTTC.

This chain joins TRBV5-5 and TRBJ2-1; 8 bases are a match to TRBD2. V lost 4 bases, J lost 9 bases, and 6 bases stayed unmatched. Germline values: CDR1 SGHKS, CDR2 YYEKEE (reference sequence). The CDR3 has 13 residues. CDR3 sequence reads: CASSHGREVEQFF. The CDR3 DNA reads TGTGCCAGCAGCCACGGGAGGGAGGTTGAGCAGTTCTTC.

The chain links TRBV2 to TRBJ1-5, with a weak D call TRBD1 (6 bases). CDR1 is SNHLY, CDR2 FYNNEI, per germline. Trimming cost V 10 bases and J 1 base, with 11 bases left between them. The CDR3 has 13 residues. The CDR3 DNA follows: TGTGCCATCTCCCAGGGGAGCAATCAGCCCCAGCATTTT. This translates into CAISQGSNQPQHF.

The genes are TRBV7-8 and TRBJ2-5, with a possible D match to TRBD2 (5 bases). The V and J ends lost 1 base and 5 bases respectively, with 20 bases between them. The CDR3 is 17 amino acids. Per the germline V gene, CDR1 is SGHVS and CDR2 is FQNEAQ. In DNA, the CDR3 is TGTGCCAGCAGCTTAGAATTGGGAGCTAGTAGGTCGGAGACCCAGTACTTC. Translating gives CASSLELGASRSETQYF.